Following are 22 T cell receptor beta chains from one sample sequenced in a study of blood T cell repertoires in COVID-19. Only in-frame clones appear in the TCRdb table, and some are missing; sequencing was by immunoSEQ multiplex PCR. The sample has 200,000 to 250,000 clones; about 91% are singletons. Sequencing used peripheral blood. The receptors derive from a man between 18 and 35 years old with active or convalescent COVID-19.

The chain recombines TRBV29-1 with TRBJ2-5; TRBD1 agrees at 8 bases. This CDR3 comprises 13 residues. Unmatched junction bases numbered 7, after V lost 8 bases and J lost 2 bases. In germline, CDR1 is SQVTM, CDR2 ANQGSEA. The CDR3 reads CSLGQGRQETQYF. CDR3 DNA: TGCAGCTTAGGACAGGGTCGACAAGAGACCCAGTACTTC.

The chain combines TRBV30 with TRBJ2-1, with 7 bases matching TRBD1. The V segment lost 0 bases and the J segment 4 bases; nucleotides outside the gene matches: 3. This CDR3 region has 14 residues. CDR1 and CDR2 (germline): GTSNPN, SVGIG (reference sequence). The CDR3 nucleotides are TGTGCCTGGAGTGTATGGGACAGTTACAATGAGCAGTTCTTC. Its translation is CAWSVWDSYNEQFF.

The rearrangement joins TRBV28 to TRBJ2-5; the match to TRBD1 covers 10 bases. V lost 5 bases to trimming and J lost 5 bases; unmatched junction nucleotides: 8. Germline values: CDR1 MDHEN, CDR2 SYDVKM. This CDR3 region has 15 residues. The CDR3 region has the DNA TGTGCCAGCAGTAGAGGGGACAGGGGCACGGAGACCCAGTACTTC. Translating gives CASSRGDRGTETQYF.

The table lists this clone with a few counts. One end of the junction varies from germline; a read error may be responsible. In DNA, the CDR3 is TGTGCTAGCAGTCCTACAGGGGTAACTGAAGCTTTCTTT. Its protein is CASSPTGVTEAFF. This chain joins TRBV7-7 and TRBJ1-1; 7 nucleotides line up with TRBD1. The CDR3 is 13 residues long. The germline gives CDR1 SSHAT, CDR2 FNYEAQ (reference sequence).

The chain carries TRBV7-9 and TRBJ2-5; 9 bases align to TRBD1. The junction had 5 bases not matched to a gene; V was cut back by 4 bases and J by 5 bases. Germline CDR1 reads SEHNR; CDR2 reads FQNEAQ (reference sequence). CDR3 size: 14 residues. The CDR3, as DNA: TGTGCCAGCAGCTCGCCCGGGACAGGGGAGACCCAGTACTTC. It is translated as CASSSPGTGETQYF.

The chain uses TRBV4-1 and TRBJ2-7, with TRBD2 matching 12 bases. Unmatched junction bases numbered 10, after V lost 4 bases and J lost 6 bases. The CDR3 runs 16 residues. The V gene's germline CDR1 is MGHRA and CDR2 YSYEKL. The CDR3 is CASSRSGLAGSPEQYF. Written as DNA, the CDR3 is TGCGCCAGCAGCCGCTCCGGACTAGCGGGGTCTCCCGAGCAGTACTTC.

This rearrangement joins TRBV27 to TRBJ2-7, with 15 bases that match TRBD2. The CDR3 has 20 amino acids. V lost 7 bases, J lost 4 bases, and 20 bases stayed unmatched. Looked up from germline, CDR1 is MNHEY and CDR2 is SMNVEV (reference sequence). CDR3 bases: TGTGCCAGCACCCCAACCGCCGGGACTAGCGGGAGGTTTGGGGTTTACGAGCAGTACTTC. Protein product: CASTPTAGTSGRFGVYEQYF.

The CDR3 loop is CASSRIWTGENSPLHF. CDR3 DNA sequence: TGTGCCAGCAGTCGAATTTGGACAGGAGAGAATTCACCCCTCCACTTT. This sequence joins TRBV6-6 and TRBJ1-6, with 7 bases that match TRBD1. The CDR3 covers 16 residues. From germline, CDR1 is MNHNY and CDR2 SVGAGI (reference sequence). J was trimmed by 7 bases and V by 5 bases; bases with no gene match: 11.

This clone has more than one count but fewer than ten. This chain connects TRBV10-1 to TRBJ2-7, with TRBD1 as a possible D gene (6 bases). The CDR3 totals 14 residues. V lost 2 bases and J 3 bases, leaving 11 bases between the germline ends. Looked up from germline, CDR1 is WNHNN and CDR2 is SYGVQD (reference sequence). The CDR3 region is CASSEATGVYEQYF. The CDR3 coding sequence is TGCGCCAGCAGTGAGGCGACAGGAGTCTACGAGCAGTACTTC.

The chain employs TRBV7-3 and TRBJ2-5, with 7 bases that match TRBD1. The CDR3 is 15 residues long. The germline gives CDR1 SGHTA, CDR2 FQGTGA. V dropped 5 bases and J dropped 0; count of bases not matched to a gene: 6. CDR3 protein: CASSTSTGHQETQYF. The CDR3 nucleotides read TGTGCCAGCAGCACATCGACAGGGCACCAAGAGACCCAGTACTTC.

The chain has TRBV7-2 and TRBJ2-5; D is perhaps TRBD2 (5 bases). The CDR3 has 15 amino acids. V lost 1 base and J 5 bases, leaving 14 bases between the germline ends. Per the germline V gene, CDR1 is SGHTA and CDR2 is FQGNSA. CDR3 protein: CASSLGLISGETQYF. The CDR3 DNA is TGTGCCAGCAGCTTAGGCCTTATTTCGGGGGAGACCCAGTACTTC.

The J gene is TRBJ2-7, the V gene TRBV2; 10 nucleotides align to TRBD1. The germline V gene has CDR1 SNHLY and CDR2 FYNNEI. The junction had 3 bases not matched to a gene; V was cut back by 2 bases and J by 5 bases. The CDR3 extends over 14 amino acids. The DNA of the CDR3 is TGTGCCAGCAGTGAATTGGGGACAGGGGACGAGCAGTACTTC. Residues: CASSELGTGDEQYF.

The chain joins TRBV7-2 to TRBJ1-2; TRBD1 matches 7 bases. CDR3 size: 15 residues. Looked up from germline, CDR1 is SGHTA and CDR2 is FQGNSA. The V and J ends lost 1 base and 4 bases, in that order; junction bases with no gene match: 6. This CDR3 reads CASSLVAGGGYGYTF. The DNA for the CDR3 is TGTGCCAGCAGCTTAGTAGCAGGGGGTGGCTATGGCTACACCTTC.

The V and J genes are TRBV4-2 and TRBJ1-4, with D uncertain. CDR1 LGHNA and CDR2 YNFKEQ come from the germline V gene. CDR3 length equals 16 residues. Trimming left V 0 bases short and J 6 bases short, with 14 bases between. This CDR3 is CASSQEVRATHEKLFF. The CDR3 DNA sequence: TGTGCCAGCAGCCAAGAAGTTCGAGCGACTCATGAAAAACTGTTTTTT.

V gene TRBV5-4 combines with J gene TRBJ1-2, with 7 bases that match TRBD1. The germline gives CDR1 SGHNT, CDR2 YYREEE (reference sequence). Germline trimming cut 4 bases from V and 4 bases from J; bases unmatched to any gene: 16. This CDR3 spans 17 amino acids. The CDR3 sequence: CASSVGSTGSLIYGYTF. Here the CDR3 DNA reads TGTGCCAGCAGCGTGGGCTCGACAGGGTCCCTAATCTATGGCTACACCTTC.

The CDR3 is CASGTGTLAKNIQYF. The CDR3 nucleotides are TGTGCCAGCGGGACAGGGACACTAGCCAAAAACATTCAGTACTTC. The chain couples TRBV2 to TRBJ2-4, with 9 bases lining up with TRBD1. The V and J ends lost 8 bases and 0 bases, in that order; junction bases with no gene match: 5. CDR3 length: 15 amino acids. Germline V gene data show CDR1 as SNHLY and CDR2 as FYNNEI.

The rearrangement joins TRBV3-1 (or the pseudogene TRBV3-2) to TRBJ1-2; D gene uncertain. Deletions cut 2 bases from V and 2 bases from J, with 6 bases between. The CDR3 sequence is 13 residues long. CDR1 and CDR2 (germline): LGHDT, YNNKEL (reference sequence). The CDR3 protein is CASSQFRNYGYTF. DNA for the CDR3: TGTGCCAGCAGCCAATTCAGAAACTATGGCTACACCTTC.

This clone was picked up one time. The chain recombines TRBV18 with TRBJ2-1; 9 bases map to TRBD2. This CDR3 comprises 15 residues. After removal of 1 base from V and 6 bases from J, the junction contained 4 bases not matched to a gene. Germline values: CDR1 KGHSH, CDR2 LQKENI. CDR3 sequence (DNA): TGTGCCAGCTCACCACTAGCGGGAGCCGTCAATGAGCAGTTCTTC. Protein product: CASSPLAGAVNEQFF.

The DNA of the CDR3 is TGTGCCAGCGGTACTAGCGGGAGGAACACCGGGGAGCTGTTTTTT. It specifies CASGTSGRNTGELFF. The chain couples TRBV6-5 to TRBJ2-2; 11 bases fit TRBD2. V was pared by 8 bases and J by 1 base, with 3 bases of the junction left unmatched. Looked up from germline, CDR1 is MNHEY and CDR2 is SVGAGI. This CDR3 region has 15 residues.

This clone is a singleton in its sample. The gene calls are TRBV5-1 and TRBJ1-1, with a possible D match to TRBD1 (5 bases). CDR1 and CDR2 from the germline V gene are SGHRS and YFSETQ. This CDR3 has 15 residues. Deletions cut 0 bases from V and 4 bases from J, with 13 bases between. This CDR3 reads CASSLVQGSGTEAFF. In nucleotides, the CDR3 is TGCGCCAGCAGCTTGGTTCAGGGCTCGGGCACTGAAGCTTTCTTT.

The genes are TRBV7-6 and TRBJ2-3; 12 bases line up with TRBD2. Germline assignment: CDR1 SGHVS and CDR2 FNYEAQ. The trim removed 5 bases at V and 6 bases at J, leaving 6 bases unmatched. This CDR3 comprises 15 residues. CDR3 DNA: TGTGCCAGCAGCGAACTAGCGGGAGGCTTGGATACGCAGTATTTT. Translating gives CASSELAGGLDTQYF.

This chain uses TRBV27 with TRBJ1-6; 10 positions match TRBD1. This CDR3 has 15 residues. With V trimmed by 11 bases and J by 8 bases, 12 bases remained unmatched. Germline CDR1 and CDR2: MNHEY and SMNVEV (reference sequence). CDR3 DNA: TGTGCCTGCTCCCGACAGGGGGCGCGGGATTCACCCCTCCACTTT. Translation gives CACSRQGARDSPLHF.